The sequence of this TCR beta chain was determined in a study of PD-L1 blockade in urothelial cancer. Turning to the study itself: Male sex and bladder-origin urothelial cancer characterized about nine tenths of the roughly 29 patients. Between 0 and 3 chemotherapy regimens preceded treatment for each patient.

Measured with immunoSEQ multiplex PCR; TCRdb has only the in-frame clones, and not every one. The top ten hold about 2.7% of the sample, which has approximately 28,000 clones, 80% to 90% seen once. Note on this clone: The antigen is unknown.

The time point is: peripheral blood 6 weeks after treatment start. Samples spanned pretreatment and treatment, with 1 to 8 time points per patient. The germline V gene encodes CDR1 SGHTA and CDR2 FQGNSA. The CDR3 is made up of 14 amino acids. V lost 0 bases to trimming and J lost 3 bases, with 9 bases between them. General observations from the study: Durable benefit accompanied greater 3-week expansion of tumor-associated blood clones.

This clonotype was sampled from a man in his sixties or seventies with urothelial cancer. This sequence joins TRBV7-2 and TRBJ2-7, with a tentative D call TRBD2 (6 bases). The source was PBMCs, collected around atezolizumab (anti-PD-L1) treatment. In DNA, the CDR3 is TGTGCCAGCAGCTTAGCATGGGGACTCTACGAGCAGTACTTC. Protein: CASSLAWGLYEQYF. The full variable domain, in which reference TRBV7-2 and TRBJ2-7 provide the parts outside the CDR3, is GAGVSQSPSNKVTEKGKDVELRCDPISGHTALYWYRQSLGQGLEFLIYFQGNSAPDKSGLPSDRFSAERTGGSVSTLTIQRTQQEDSAVYLCASSLAWGLYEQYFGPGTRLTVT.